The 5 T cell receptor beta chains presented below share a single source sample, sequenced in a study of cytomegalovirus exposure and HLA in healthy donors. Sequenced by immunoSEQ multiplex PCR; TCRdb stores in-frame clones only, minus some. The data contain around 150,000 clones, about 91% of them singletons. The material sequenced was PBMCs. Receptors originate from a woman aged 18 to 35 in good health and CMV-seropositive.

This chain uses TRBV11-2 with TRBJ1-2; D is unresolved. This CDR3 is 15 amino acids long. V was pared by 0 bases and J by 5 bases, with 13 bases between. CDR1 SGHAT and CDR2 FQNNGV come from the germline V gene. The CDR3 DNA reads TGTGCCAGCAGCTTAGATATGTCCGGGGTATATGGCTACACCTTC. It is translated as CASSLDMSGVYGYTF.

V is TRBV7-9 and J is TRBJ1-5, with D unresolved. Germline assignment: CDR1 SEHNR and CDR2 FQNEAQ (reference sequence). The V gene lost 4 bases and the J gene lost 5 bases, with 9 bases spanning the gap. This CDR3 comprises 13 residues. DNA for the CDR3: TGTGCCAGCAGCTCGGGAGGAGATCAGCCCCAGCATTTT. Protein: CASSSGGDQPQHF.

The chain combines TRBV7-9 with TRBJ2-7; D call uncertain. The CDR3 spans 10 residues. Trimming took off 8 bases at V and 4 bases at J, with 6 bases between the two ends. Germline V gene lookup returns CDR1 SEHNR and CDR2 FQNEAQ (reference sequence). The CDR3 sequence: CASGSYEQYF. DNA for the CDR3: TGTGCCAGCGGCAGTTACGAGCAGTACTTC.

V gene TRBV4-1 combines with J gene TRBJ2-5; TRBD2 is a possible D gene (6 bases). This CDR3 region has 17 residues. Trimming stripped 0 bases from V and 1 base from J, with 15 bases between. Per germline, CDR1 MGHRA and CDR2 YSYEKL. DNA for the CDR3: TGCGCCAGCAGCCAAGAGGGCGGGACGATTCTCCAAGAGACCCAGTACTTC. Translating it yields CASSQEGGTILQETQYF.

This chain links TRBV25-1 with TRBJ1-2, with D possibly matching TRBD1 (5 bases). Germline V lookup: CDR1 MGHDK, CDR2 SYGVNS. The CDR3 contains 14 residues. Trimming took off 3 bases at V and 8 bases at J, with 16 bases between the two ends. The CDR3 region is CASSEETDIGGYTF. For the CDR3, the DNA is TGTGCCAGCAGTGAGGAGACAGACATTGGGGGCTACACCTTC.